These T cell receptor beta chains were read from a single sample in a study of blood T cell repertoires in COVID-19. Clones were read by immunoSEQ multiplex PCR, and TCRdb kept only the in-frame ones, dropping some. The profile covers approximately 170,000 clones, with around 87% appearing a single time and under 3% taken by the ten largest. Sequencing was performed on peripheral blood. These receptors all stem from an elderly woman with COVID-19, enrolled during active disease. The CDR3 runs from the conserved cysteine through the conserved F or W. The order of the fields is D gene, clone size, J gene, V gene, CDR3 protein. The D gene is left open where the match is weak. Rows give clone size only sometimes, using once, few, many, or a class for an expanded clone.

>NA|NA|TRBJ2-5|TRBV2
CASSEGWERGHF
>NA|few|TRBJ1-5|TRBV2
CASRRFGGSNQPQHF
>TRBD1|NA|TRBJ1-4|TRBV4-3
CASSQGTGPTNEKLFF
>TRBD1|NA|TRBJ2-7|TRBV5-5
CASSSDRAYEQYF
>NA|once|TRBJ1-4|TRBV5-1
CASSRTATNEKLFF
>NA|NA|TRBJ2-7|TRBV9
CASSPRYQGPEYFEQYF
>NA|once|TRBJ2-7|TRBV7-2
CASSLFQGTYEQYF
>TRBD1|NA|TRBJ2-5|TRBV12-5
CASGLGTGTETQYF
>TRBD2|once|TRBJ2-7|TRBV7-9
CASSTTSGSRLGVYEQYF
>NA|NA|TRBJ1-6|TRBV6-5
CASSGGPGNSPLHF
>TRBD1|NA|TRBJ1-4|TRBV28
CASSLTGAQEKLFF
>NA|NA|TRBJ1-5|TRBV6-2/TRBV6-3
CASSYVPIGGSNQPQHF
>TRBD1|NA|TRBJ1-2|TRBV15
CATSTDRGVDYGYTF
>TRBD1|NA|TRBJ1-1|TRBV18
CASSPLMTGGETEAFF
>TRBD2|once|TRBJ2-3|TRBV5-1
CASSALAAFSSTDTQYF
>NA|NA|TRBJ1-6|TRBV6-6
CASTSLGVGPLPLHF
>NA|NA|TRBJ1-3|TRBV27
CASSLSGPRASGHTIYF
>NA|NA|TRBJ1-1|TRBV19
CASSISEGTEAFF
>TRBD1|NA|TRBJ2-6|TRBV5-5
CASSAGGLSPGANVLTF
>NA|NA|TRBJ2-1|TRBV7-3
CASSRDPGQGFEQFF
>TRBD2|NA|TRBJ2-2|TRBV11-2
CASRSSGSTGELFF
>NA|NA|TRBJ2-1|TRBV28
CASSSARAAGMFSYNEQFF
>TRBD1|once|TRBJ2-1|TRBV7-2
CASNDRGNEQFF
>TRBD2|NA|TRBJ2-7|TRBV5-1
CASSLVLAAPGEQYF
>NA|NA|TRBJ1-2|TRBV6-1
CASSEARRGVGYGYTF
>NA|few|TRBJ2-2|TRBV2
CASSGTATNTGELFF